The following is a TCR beta chain sequence with its context. The antigen is undetermined. V lost 6 bases and J 4 bases, leaving 15 bases between the germline ends. The CDR3 consists of 14 residues. CDR1 and CDR2 (germline): MNHNS, SASEGT. The data originate from a study of molecular identifiers for immune sequencing clone quantification. Study results and limitations: Over 99% of CMV-specific effector molecules, but under 1% of naive ones, were in clones above 20 copies.

TCRdb re-derived calls from the PCR reads in MiXCR, one entry per CDR3 protein. The sample lists hundreds of thousands of distinct CDR3 sequences; roughly 23% were seen once. This receptor was taken from a human donor in good health. Some libraries in this study had Jurkat cell RNA spiked in. Sequenced material: naive CD8+ T cells from blood, with Jurkat cell RNA spiked in. Subset indicated: FACS-sorted CD8+CD4-CCR7+CD45RA+ naive T cells. The gene calls are TRBV6-1 and TRBJ1-1; D is unresolved. CDR3 sequence reads: CASSRYLGSTEAFF. The CDR3 DNA reads TGTGCCAGCAGCCGCTATTTGGGGTCCACTGAAGCTTTCTTT.